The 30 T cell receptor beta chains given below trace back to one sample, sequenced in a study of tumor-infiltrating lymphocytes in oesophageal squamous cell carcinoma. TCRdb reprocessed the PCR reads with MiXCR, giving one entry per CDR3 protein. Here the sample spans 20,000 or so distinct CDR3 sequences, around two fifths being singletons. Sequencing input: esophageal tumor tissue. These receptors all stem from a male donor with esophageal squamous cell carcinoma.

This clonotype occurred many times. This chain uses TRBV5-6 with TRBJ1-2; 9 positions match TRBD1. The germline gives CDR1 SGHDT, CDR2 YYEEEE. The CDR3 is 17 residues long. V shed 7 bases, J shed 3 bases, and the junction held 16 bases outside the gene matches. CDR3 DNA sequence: TGTGCCAGCGGCGATGGGACAGGGACGTCGTGGGACTATGGCTACACCTTC. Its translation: CASGDGTGTSWDYGYTF.

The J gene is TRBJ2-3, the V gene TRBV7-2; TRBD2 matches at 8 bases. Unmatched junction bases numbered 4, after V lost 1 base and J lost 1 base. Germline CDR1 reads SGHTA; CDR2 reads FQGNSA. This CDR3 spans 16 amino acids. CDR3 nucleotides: TGTGCCAGCAGCTTAGTTACCGGGAGGGGCACAGATACGCAGTATTTT. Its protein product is CASSLVTGRGTDTQYF.

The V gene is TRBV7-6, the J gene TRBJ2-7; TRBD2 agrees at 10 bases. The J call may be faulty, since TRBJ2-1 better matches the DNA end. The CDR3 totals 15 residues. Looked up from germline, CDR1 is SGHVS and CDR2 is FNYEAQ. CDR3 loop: CASSPLSGGPFEQFF. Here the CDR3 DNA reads TGTGCCAGCAGCCCACTTAGCGGGGGGCCTTTTGAGCAGTTCTTC.

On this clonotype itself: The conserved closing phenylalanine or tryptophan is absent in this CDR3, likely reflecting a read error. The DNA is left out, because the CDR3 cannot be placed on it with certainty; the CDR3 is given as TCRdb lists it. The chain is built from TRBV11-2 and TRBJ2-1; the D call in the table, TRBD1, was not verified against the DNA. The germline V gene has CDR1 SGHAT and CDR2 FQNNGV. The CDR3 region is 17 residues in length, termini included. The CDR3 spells CASRQTGVRSWGYTFGS.

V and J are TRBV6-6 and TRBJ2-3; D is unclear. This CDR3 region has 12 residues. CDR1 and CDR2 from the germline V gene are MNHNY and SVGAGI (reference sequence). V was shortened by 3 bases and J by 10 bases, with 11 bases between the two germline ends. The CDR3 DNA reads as TGTGCCAGCAGTTATTTAGGCGGATCGCAGTATTTT. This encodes CASSYLGGSQYF.

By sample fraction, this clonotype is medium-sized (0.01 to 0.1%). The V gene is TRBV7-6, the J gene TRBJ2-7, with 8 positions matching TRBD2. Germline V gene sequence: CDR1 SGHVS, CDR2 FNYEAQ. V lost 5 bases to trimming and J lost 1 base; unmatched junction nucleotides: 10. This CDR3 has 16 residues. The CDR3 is CASSRWGSGGSYEQYF. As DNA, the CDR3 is TGTGCCAGCAGCCGCTGGGGGAGCGGGGGATCCTACGAGCAGTACTTC.

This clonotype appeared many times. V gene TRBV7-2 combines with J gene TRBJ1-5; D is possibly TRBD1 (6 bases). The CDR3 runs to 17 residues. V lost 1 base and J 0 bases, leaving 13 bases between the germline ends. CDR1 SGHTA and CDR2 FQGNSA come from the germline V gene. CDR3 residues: CASSLGSLGASNQPQHF. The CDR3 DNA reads TGTGCCAGCAGCTTAGGTTCGTTGGGGGCTAGCAATCAGCCCCAGCATTTT.

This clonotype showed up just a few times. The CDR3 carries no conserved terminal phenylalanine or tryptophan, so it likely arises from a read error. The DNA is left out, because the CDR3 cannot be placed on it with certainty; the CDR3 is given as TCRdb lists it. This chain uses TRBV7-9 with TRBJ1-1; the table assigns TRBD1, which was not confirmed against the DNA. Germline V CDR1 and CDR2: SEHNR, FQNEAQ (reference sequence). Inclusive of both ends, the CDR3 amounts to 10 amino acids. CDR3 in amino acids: CASSLATGRY.

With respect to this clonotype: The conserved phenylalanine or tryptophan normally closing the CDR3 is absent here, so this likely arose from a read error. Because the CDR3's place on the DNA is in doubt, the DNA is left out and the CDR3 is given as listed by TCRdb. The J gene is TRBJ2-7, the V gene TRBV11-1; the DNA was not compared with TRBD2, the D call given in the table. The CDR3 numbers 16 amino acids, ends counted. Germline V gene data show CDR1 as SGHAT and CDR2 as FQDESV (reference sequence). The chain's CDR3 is CASRAPGPNREQYFGS.

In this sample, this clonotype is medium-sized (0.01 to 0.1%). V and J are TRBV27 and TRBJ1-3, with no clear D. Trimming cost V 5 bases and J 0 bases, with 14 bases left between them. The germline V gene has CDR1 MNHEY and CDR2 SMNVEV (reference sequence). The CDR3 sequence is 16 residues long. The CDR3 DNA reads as TGTGCCAGCAGTCCGACTGCGGTTAGCTCTGGAAACACCATATATTTT. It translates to CASSPTAVSSGNTIYF.

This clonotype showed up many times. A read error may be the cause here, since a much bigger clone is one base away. In DNA form, the CDR3 reads TGTGCCAGCAGCTTAAGTGTGAGAACCTACAATGAGCAGTACTTC. It encodes CASSLSVRTYNEQYF. The chain links TRBV7-3 to TRBJ2-7, with D unclear. From germline, CDR1 is SGHTA and CDR2 FQGTGA. The CDR3 is 15 amino acids. The V and J ends lost 1 base and 7 bases respectively, with 17 bases between them.

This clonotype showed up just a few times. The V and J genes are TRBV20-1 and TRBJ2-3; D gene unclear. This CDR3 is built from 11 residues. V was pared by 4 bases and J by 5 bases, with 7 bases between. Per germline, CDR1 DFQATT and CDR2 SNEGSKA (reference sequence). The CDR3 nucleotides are TGCAGTGCTATACTATTAGATACGCAGTATTTT. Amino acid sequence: CSAILLDTQYF.

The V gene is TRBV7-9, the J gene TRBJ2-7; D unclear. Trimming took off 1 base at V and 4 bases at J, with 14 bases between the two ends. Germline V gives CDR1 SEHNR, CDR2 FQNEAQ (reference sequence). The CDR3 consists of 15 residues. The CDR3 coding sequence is TGTGCCAGCAGCTTAGACAGCCCACCACTATACGAGCAGTACTTC. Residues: CASSLDSPPLYEQYF.

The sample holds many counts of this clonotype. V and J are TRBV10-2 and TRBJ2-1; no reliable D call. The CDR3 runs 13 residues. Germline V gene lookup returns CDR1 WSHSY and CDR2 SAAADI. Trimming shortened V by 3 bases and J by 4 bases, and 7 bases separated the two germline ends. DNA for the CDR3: TGCGCCAGCAGTGATGGGAAATACAATGAGCAGTTCTTC. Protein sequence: CASSDGKYNEQFF.

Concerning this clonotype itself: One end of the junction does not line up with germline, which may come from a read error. CDR3 sequence reads: CASSLLAANTGELYF. CDR3 coding DNA: TGTGCCAGCAGCTTATTAGCGGCGAACACCGGGGAGCTGTACTTC. The chain combines TRBV7-2 with TRBJ2-1, with D possibly TRBD2 on 6 matching bases. This CDR3 has 15 residues. Germline V gene data show CDR1 as SGHTA and CDR2 as FQGNSA.

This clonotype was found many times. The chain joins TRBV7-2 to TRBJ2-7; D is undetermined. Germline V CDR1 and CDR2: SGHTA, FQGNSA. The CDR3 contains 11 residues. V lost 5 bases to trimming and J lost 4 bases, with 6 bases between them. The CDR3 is CASSLTYEQYF. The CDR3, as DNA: TGTGCCAGCAGCCTCACATACGAGCAGTACTTC.

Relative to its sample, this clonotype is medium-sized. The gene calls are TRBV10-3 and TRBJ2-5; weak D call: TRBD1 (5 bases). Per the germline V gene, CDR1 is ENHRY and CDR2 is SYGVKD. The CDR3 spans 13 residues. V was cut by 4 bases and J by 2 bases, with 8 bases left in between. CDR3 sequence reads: CAISGTGQETQYF. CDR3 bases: TGTGCCATCAGTGGAACAGGACAAGAGACCCAGTACTTC.

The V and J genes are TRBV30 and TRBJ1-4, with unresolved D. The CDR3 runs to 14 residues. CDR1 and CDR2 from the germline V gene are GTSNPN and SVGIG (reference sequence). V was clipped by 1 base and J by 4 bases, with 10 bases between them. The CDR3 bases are TGTGCCTGGAGTGGTAGGGATTTTAATGAAAAACTGTTTTTT. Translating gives CAWSGRDFNEKLFF.

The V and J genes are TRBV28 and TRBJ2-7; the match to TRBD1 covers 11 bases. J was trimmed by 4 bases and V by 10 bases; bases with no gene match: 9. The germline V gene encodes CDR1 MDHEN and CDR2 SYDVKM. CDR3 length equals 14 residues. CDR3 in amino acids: CAIHGGTGGYEQYF. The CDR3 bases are TGTGCCATCCATGGGGGGACAGGGGGGTACGAGCAGTACTTC.

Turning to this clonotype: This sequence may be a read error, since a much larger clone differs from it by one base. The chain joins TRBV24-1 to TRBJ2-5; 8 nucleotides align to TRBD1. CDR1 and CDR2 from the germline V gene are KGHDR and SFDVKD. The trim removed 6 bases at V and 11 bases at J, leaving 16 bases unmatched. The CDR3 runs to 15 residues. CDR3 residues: CATSMFGTGPNEQYF. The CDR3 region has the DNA TGTGCCACCAGTATGTTCGGGACAGGCCCCAATGAGCAGTACTTC.

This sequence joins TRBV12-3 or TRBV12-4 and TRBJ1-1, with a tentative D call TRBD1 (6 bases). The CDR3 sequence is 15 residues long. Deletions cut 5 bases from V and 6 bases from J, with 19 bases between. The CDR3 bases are TGTGCCAGCAGTCTCCGGGACACCAGAAGGTCTGAAGCTTTCTTT. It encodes CASSLRDTRRSEAFF.

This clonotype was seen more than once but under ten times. This CDR3 reads CSAITRGETQYF. CDR3 bases: TGCAGTGCCATAACAAGAGGAGAGACCCAGTACTTC. The chain combines TRBV20-1 with TRBJ2-5; D is unresolved. The CDR3 has 12 residues. Trimming pared 6 bases from V and 4 bases from J, leaving 12 bases between. CDR1 and CDR2 from the germline V gene are DFQATT and SNEGSKA (reference sequence).

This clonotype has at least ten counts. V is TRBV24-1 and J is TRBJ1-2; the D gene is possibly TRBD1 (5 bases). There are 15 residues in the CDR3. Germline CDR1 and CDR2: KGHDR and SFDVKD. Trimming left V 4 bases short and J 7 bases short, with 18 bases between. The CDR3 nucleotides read TGTGCCACCAGTGACCGCGGGACTCTCGCCGGTGGCTACACCTTC. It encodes CATSDRGTLAGGYTF.

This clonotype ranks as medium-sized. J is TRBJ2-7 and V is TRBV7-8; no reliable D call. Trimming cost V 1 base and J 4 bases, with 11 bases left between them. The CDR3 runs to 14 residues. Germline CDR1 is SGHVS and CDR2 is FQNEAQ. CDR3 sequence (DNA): TGTGCCAGCAGCTTAGGAGTGTTTGGGTACGAGCAGTACTTC. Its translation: CASSLGVFGYEQYF.

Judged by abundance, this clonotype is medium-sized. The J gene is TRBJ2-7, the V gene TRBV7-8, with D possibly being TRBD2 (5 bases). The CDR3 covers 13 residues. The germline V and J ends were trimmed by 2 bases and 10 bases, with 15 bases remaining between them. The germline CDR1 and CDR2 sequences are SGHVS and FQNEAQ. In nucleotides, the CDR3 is TGTGCCAGCAGCTTAACCCGGGGAGCGTCCCAGTACTTC. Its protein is CASSLTRGASQYF.

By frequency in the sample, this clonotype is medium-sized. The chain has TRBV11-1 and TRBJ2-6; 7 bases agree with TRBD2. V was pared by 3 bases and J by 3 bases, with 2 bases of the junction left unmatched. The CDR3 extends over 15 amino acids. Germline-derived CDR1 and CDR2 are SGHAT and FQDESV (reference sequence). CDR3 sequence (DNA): TGTGCCAGCAGCTTCCGGACTAGTGGGGCCAACGTCCTGACTTTC. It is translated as CASSFRTSGANVLTF.

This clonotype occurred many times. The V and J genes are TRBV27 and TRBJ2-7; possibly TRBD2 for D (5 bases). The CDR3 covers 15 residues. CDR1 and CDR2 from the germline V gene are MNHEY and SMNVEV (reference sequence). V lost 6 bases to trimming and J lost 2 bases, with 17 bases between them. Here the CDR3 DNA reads TGTGCCAGCAGCTCCGGGGAACTAAGACCCTACGAGCAGTACTTC. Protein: CASSSGELRPYEQYF.

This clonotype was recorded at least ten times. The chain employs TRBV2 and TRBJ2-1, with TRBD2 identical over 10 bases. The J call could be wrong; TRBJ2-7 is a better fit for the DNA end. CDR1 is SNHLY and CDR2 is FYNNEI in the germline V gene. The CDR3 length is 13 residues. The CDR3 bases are TGTGCCACCCTGGAGCGGGGGGGCGGTGAGCAGTACTTC. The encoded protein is CATLERGGGEQYF.

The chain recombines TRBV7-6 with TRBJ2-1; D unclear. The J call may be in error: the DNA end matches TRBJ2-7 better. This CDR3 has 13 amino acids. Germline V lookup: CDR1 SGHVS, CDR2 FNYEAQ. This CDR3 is CASLDLGSYEQYF. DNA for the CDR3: TGTGCCAGCTTGGACCTCGGGTCCTACGAGCAGTACTTC.

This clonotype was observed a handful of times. The CDR3 region is CASSPTGGAYEQYF. DNA of the CDR3: TGTGCCAGCAGCCCCACAGGGGGCGCGTACGAGCAGTACTTC. The genes are TRBV5-5 and TRBJ2-5, with 9 nucleotides matching TRBD1. The J call may be in error: the DNA end matches TRBJ2-7 better. CDR3 size: 14 residues. Germline lookup yields CDR1 SGHKS and CDR2 YYEKEE (reference sequence).